One and the same sample provided the 13 T cell receptor beta chains below, sequenced in a study of T cells after yellow fever vaccination. TCRdb processed the 5' RACE reads anew with MiXCR; each CDR3 protein has one entry. The table lists roughly 140,000 distinct CDR3 sequences, over 7% of them singletons. The specimen was CD4+ T cells sorted from PBMCs, collected 5 days after the yellow fever booster vaccination. These receptors were obtained from a man aged 25 to 40 who received the YFV17D yellow fever vaccine.

This clonotype was observed at least ten times. This chain connects TRBV7-2 to TRBJ2-1; TRBD1 agrees at 9 bases. The CDR3 runs to 14 residues. V was clipped by 1 base and J by 9 bases; unmatched bases: 4. Looked up from germline, CDR1 is SGHTA and CDR2 is FQGNSA. The CDR3: CASSLGGQGIEQFF. The CDR3 DNA reads TGTGCCAGCAGCTTAGGGGGACAGGGAATTGAGCAGTTCTTC.

This clonotype was seen ten or more times. The chain has TRBV28 and TRBJ1-5; perhaps TRBD1 as D (6 bases). The CDR3 contains 14 residues. Per the germline V gene, CDR1 is MDHEN and CDR2 is SYDVKM. V shed 7 bases and J shed 5 bases, with 15 bases lying between them. CDR3 sequence: CASISGQGYQPQHF. CDR3 coding DNA: TGTGCCAGCATCTCGGGGCAGGGGTATCAGCCCCAGCATTTT.

Many counts were recorded for this clonotype. The chain recombines TRBV9 with TRBJ2-1; the match to TRBD2 covers 8 bases. This CDR3 has 16 residues. The V gene end was trimmed by 3 bases and the J gene end by 7 bases; junction bases not matched to a gene: 12. The germline V gene has CDR1 SGDLS and CDR2 YYNGEE. The CDR3 loop is CASSGILREGPNEQFF. The CDR3 DNA is TGTGCCAGCAGCGGAATCTTACGGGAGGGCCCGAATGAGCAGTTCTTC. Supplemented by reference TRBV9 and TRBJ2-1, the full variable domain reads DSGVTQTPKHLITATGQRVTLRCSPRSGDLSVYWYQQSLDQGLQFLIQYYNGEERAKGNILERFSAQQFPDLHSELNLSSLELGDSALYFCASSGILREGPNEQFFGPGTRLTVL.

In its sample, this clonotype was seen many times. The genes are TRBV7-3 and TRBJ2-3, with a possible D match to TRBD1 (6 bases). Germline CDR1 SGHTA, CDR2 FQGTGA. V lost 0 bases to trimming and J lost 8 bases, with 33 bases between them. The CDR3 runs 21 residues. CDR3 coding DNA: TGTGCCAGCAGCTTAACGAGTCGGGACACGGGGAGCCCCTCTTTCTTGACTACGCAGTATTTT. Protein product: CASSLTSRDTGSPSFLTTQYF.

This clonotype was observed many times. The J gene is TRBJ2-7, the V gene TRBV20-1, with D hard to call. V lost 3 bases and J lost 1, with 13 bases in between. The germline V gene has CDR1 DFQATT and CDR2 SNEGSKA (reference sequence). This CDR3 spans 14 amino acids. The CDR3 coding sequence is TGCAGTGCTAGCCGTGGAAGTGGGTCCTACGAGCAGTACTTC. Protein sequence: CSASRGSGSYEQYF.

This clonotype was observed a few times. The V call is TRBV4-3, the J call TRBJ2-6; unclear D gene. Trimming removed 4 bases at V and 2 bases at J, with 9 bases between. This CDR3 comprises 15 residues. CDR1 and CDR2 (germline): LGHNA, YSLEER. The CDR3 region has the DNA TGCGCCAGCAGCCCCTTGAGAGCTGGGGCCAACGTCCTGACTTTC. This translates into CASSPLRAGANVLTF.

This clonotype was detected once. The rearrangement joins TRBV5-8 to TRBJ2-7; no clear D gene. The V and J ends lost 4 bases and 3 bases respectively, with 14 bases between them. The CDR3 spans 14 residues. Germline values: CDR1 SGHTS, CDR2 YDEGEE. CDR3: CASSLQLLCYEQYF. The CDR3 bases are TGTGCCAGCAGCCTACAGCTCCTCTGCTACGAGCAGTACTTC.

This clonotype came up many times. The CDR3 nucleotides read TGTGCCAGCAGTTCCTCCAAACAAGAGACCCAGTACTTC. It specifies CASSSSKQETQYF. The chain employs TRBV28 and TRBJ2-5; D not certain. The CDR3 length is 13 residues. Between the trimmed V and J ends, which lost 4 bases and 2 bases, there was a span of 8 bases. Germline loops: CDR1 MDHEN, CDR2 SYDVKM.

V and J are TRBV11-3 and TRBJ2-3; 13 nucleotides match TRBD2. This CDR3 has 17 residues. Germline V gene data show CDR1 as SGHNT and CDR2 as YENEEA. J was trimmed by 4 bases and V by 4 bases; bases with no gene match: 8. This CDR3 is CASSSTGTSGIADTQYF. CDR3 coding DNA: TGTGCCAGCAGCTCCACCGGGACTAGCGGGATTGCAGATACGCAGTATTTT.

This clonotype was observed many times. The chain employs TRBV20-1 and TRBJ2-1, with D unclear. CDR1 and CDR2 from the germline V gene are DFQATT and SNEGSKA (reference sequence). The CDR3 totals 12 residues. Trimming took 8 bases from V and 5 from J, leaving 13 bases between them. The CDR3 region is CSLDDGHNEQFF. CDR3 sequence (DNA): TGCAGTCTGGACGACGGACACAATGAGCAGTTCTTC.

This clonotype was seen at least ten times. This chain connects TRBV7-6 to TRBJ2-3, with a tentative D call TRBD2 (6 bases). Between the trimmed V and J ends, which lost 2 bases and 0 bases, there was a span of 12 bases. This CDR3 is 16 amino acids long. Germline lookup yields CDR1 SGHVS and CDR2 FNYEAQ. The CDR3 sequence is CASSLLATSSTDTQYF. DNA of the CDR3: TGTGCCAGCAGCTTACTAGCGACATCTAGCACAGATACGCAGTATTTT.

In this sample, this clonotype turned up many times. The rearrangement joins TRBV5-1 to TRBJ2-7, with a possible D match to TRBD1 (7 bases). The V end lost 0 bases, the J end lost 3 bases, and 16 bases lay between the germline ends. The CDR3 consists of 16 residues. The germline V gene has CDR1 SGHRS and CDR2 YFSETQ. This chain's CDR3 is CASSLGGDSVFYEQYF. In DNA form, the CDR3 reads TGCGCCAGCAGCTTGGGGGGGGACAGCGTTTTCTACGAGCAGTACTTC.

This clonotype was detected many times. The chain has TRBV7-2 and TRBJ1-1; no firm D call. This CDR3 has 13 amino acids. Germline assignment: CDR1 SGHTA and CDR2 FQGNSA. The ends were cut back, 6 bases at V and 0 bases at J, with 8 bases in the middle. In DNA, the CDR3 is TGTGCCAGCAGACGGACCATGAACACTGAAGCTTTCTTT. This translates into CASRRTMNTEAFF. Complete variable domain (other parts from reference TRBV7-2 and TRBJ1-1): GAGVSQSPSNKVTEKGKDVELRCDPISGHTALYWYRQSLGQGLEFLIYFQGNSAPDKSGLPSDRFSAERTGGSVSTLTIQRTQQEDSAVYLCASRRTMNTEAFFGQGTRLTVV.